The present TCR beta chain was sequenced within a study of T cells expressing NK-cell markers. The CDR3 runs 15 residues. Germline V gene sequence: CDR1 DFQATT, CDR2 SNEGSKA (reference sequence). UMIs accompanied the 5'RACE template switching by which TCR beta cDNA was made. From its re-call of the 5' RACE reads, TCRdb lists each CDR3 protein once, without DNA. In all, the sample yields 500,000 to 600,000 distinct CDR3 sequences. The sequenced material came from blood T cells: a sorted CD56 or NKG2C T cell subset, CD4+ or CD8+ T cells, or bulk PBMC T cells (not recorded which). The TCR comes from a man aged 18-30 years in good health. This rearrangement joins TRBV20-1 to TRBJ2-7; the D call from TCRdb, TRBD1, cannot be confirmed without DNA. The CDR3 sequence: CSASFPTGAAYEQYF.